This T cell receptor (beta chain) originates from a study of blood T cells in healthy people across ages. At the level of the study: Template switching retrieved approximately one barcoded beta molecule for each two T cells. Study findings and constraints: Roughly linearly, TCR beta diversity per million T cells fell as age increased.

CDR3 length equals 12 residues. Germline V gene lookup returns CDR1 SEHNR and CDR2 FQNEAQ (reference sequence). The V end was cut by 3 bases, the J end by 5 bases, with 4 bases between. A word on this clonotype: Its cognate antigen is unknown.

The total RNA that was extracted per sample amounted to at least 5.5 micrograms. The use of a sample-barcoded 5' primer and a J-beta primer mix characterized a second PCR of roughly 7 to 11 cycles. The template-switch adaptor was a 5' adaptor with 12 random nucleotides. It tagged each cDNA molecule. MiXCR, applied by TCRdb to the 5' RACE reads, yields one record per CDR3 protein. The sample has 650,000 to 1,000,000 distinct CDR3 sequences; roughly 34% are singletons. Sequenced material: blood. This chain links TRBV7-9 with TRBJ1-4; D is unclear. The TCR comes from a man between 18 and 35 years old in good health. The CDR3, as DNA: TGTGCCAGCAGCTTGCGGAATGAAAAACTGTTTTTT. Translating gives CASSLRNEKLFF.